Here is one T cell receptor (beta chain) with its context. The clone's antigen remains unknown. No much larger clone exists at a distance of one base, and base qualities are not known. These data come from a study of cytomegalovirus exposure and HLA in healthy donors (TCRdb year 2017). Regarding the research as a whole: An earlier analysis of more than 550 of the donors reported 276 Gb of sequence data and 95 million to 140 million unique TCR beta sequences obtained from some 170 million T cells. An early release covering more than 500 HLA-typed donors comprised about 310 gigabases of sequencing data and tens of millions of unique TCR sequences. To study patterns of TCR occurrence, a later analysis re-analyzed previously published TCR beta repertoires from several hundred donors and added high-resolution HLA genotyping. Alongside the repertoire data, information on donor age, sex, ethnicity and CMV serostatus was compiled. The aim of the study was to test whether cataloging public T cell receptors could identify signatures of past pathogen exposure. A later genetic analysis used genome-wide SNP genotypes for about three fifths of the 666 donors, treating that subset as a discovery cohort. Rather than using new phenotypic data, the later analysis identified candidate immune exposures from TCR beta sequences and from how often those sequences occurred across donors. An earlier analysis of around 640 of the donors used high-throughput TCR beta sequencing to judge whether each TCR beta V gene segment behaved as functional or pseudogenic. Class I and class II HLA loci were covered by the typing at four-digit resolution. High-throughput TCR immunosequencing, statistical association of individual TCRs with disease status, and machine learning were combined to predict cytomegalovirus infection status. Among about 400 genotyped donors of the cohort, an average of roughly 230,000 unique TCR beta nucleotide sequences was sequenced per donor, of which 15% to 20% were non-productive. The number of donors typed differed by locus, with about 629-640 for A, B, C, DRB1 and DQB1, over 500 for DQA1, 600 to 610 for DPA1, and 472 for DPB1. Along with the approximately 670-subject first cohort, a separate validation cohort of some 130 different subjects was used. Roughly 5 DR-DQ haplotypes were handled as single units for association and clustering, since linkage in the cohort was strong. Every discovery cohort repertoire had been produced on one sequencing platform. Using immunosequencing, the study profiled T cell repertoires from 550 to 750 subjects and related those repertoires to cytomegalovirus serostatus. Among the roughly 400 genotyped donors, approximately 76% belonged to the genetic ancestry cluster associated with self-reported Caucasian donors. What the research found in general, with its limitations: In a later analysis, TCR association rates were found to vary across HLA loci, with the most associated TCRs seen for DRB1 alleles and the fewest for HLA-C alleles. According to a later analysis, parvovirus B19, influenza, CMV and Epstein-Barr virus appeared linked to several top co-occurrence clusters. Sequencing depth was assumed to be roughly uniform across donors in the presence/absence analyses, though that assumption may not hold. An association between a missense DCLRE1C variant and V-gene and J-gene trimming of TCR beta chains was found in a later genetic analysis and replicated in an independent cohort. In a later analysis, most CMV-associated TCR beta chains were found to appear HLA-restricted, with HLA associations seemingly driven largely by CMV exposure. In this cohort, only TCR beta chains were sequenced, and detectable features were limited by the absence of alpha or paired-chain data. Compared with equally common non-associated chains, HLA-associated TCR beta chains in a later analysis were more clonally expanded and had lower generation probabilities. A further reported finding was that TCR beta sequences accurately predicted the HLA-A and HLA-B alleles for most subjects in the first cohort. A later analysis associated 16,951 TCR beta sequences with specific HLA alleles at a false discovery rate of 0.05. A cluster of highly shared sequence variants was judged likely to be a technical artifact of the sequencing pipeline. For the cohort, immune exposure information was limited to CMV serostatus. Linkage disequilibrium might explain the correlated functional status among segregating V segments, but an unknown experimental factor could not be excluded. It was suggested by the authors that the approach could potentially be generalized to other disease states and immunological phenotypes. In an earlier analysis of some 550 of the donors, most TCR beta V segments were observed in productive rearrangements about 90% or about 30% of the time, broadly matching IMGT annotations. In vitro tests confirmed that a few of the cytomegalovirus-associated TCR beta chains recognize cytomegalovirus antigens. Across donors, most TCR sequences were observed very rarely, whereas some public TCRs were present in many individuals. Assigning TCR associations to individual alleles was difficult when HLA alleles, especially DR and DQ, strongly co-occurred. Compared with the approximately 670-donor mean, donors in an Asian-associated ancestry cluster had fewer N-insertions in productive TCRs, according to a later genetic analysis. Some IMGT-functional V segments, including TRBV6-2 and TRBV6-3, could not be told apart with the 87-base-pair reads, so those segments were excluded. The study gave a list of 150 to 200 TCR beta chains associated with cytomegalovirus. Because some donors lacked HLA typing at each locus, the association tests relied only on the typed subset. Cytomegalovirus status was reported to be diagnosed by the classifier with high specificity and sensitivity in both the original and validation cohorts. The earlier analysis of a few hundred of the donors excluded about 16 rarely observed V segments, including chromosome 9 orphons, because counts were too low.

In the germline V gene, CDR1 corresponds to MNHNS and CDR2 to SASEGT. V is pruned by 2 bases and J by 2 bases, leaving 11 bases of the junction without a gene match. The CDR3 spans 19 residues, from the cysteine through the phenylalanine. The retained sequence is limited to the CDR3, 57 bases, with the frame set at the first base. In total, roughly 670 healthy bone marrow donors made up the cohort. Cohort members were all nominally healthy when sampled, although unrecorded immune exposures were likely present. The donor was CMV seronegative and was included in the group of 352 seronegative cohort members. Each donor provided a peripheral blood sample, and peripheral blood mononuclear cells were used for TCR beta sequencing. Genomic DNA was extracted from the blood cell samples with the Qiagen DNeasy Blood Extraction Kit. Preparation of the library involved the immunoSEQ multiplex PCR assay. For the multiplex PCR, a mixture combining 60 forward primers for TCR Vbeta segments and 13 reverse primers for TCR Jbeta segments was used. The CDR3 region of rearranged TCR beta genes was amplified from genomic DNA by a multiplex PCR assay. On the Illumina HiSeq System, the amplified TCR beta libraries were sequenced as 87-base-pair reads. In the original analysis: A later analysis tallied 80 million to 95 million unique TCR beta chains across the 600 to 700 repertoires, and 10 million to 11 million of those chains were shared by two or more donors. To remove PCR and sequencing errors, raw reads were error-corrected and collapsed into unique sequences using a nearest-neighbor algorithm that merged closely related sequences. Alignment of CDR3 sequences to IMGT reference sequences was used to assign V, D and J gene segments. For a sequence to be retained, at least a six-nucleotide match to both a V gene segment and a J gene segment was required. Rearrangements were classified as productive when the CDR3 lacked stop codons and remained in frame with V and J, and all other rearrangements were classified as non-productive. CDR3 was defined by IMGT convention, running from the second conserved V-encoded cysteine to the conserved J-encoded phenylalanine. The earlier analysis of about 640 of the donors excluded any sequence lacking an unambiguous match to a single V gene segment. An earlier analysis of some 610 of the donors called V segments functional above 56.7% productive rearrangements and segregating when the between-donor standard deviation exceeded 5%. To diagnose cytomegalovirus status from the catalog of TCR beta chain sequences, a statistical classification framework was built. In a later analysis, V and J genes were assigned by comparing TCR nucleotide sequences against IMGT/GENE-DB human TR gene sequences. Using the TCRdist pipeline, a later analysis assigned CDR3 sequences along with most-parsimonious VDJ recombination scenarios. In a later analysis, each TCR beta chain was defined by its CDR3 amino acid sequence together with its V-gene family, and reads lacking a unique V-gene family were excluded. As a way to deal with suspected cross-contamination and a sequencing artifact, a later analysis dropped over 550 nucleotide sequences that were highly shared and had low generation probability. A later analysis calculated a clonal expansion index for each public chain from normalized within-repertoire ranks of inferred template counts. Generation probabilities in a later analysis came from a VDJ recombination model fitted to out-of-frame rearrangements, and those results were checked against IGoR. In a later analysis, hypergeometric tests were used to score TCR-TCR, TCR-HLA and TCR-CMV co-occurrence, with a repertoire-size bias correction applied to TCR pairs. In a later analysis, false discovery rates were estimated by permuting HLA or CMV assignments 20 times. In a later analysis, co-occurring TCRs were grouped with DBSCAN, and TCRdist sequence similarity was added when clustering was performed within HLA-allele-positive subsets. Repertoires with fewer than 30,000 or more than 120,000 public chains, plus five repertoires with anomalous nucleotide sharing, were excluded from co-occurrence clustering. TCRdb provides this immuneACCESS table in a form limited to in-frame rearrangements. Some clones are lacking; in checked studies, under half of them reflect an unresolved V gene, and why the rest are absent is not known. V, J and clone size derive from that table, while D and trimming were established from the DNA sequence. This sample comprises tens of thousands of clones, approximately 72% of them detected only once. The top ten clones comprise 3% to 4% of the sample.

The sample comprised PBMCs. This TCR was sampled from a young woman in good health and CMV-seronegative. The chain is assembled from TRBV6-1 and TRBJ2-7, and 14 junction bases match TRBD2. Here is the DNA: TGTGCCAGCAGTGAACTCCCACTCGGACTAGCGGGGGGAACCTACGAGCAGTACTTC. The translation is CASSELPLGLAGGTYEQYF.